These 27 T cell receptor beta chains share one sample of origin, sequenced in a study of early T cells in non-severe SARS-CoV-2 infection. One entry per CDR3 protein results from TCRdb running MiXCR on the 5' RACE reads. The sample includes about 82,000 distinct CDR3 sequences, less than 15% of them seen just once. The sequenced sample consisted of whole blood. These TCRs come from an adult who was a healthcare worker with PCR-confirmed SARS-CoV-2 infection or an uninfected control (not recorded which).

This clonotype occurred a few times. V and J are TRBV28 and TRBJ1-2; D gene ambiguous. The CDR3 totals 14 residues. V lost 3 bases, J lost 0 bases, and 8 bases lay in between. CDR1 and CDR2 (germline): MDHEN, SYDVKM. The CDR3 is CASSLTGANYGYTF. The CDR3 bases are TGTGCCAGCAGTTTGACCGGGGCTAACTATGGCTACACCTTC.

This clonotype appeared once. The chain joins TRBV6-5 to TRBJ2-4; tentatively, D is TRBD1 (6 bases). Germline CDR1 MNHEY, CDR2 SVGAGI. The CDR3 runs to 14 residues. The germline V and J ends were trimmed by 5 bases and 7 bases, with 15 bases remaining between them. CDR3 DNA: TGTGCCAGCAGTCAGGGGACCCTGGGCAACATTCAGTACTTC. Translating gives CASSQGTLGNIQYF.

As regards this clonotype: Given the absence of the conserved phenylalanine or tryptophan at the CDR3 end, a read error is likely. The chain carries TRBV7-9 and TRBJ2-1, with D possibly matching TRBD1 (5 bases). The CDR3 is 14 residues long. The V and J ends lost 4 bases and 2 bases respectively, with 9 bases between them. Germline V gives CDR1 SEHNR, CDR2 FQNEAQ (reference sequence). CDR3 DNA: TGTGCCAGCAGCTCGGACACCACCTACAATGAGCAGTTCTCC. Amino acids: CASSSDTTYNEQFS.

V and J are TRBV6-1 and TRBJ2-5; 8 nucleotides agree with TRBD2. The CDR3 totals 14 residues. V lost 7 bases, J lost 10 bases, and 14 bases stayed unmatched. Germline V gene data show CDR1 as MNHNS and CDR2 as SASEGT. This chain's CDR3 is CASTGLAGAGSQYF. CDR3 DNA: TGTGCCAGCACTGGACTAGCCGGGGCGGGGAGCCAGTACTTC.

Ten or more counts support this clonotype. This rearrangement joins TRBV27 to TRBJ1-1; 7 bases fit TRBD1. Germline CDR1 MNHEY, CDR2 SMNVEV (reference sequence). The CDR3 is made up of 19 amino acids. The V gene end was trimmed by 2 bases and the J gene end by 1 base; junction bases not matched to a gene: 16. CDR3: CASSLASLRHRGPNTEAFF. The DNA for the CDR3 is TGTGCCAGCAGTTTAGCTTCTCTTCGGCACAGGGGACCGAACACTGAAGCTTTCTTT.

This clonotype was seen more than once but under ten times. This rearrangement joins TRBV10-3 to TRBJ1-4, with 7 bases lining up with TRBD1. There are 13 residues in the CDR3. The junction had 3 bases not matched to a gene; V was cut back by 0 bases and J by 11 bases. From germline, CDR1 is ENHRY and CDR2 SYGVKD. In DNA form, the CDR3 reads TGTGCCATCAGTGAGTCGGGACAGCAGAAACTGTTTTTT. Protein sequence: CAISESGQQKLFF.

The rearrangement joins TRBV6-5 to TRBJ2-3, with TRBD2 matching 8 bases. CDR3 size: 16 residues. J was trimmed by 6 bases and V by 7 bases; bases with no gene match: 15. CDR1 and CDR2 from the germline V gene are MNHEY and SVGAGI. The CDR3 DNA follows: TGTGCCAGCACCCTACGGCTAGCGGGCCTACGGGATACGCAGTATTTT. It yields the protein CASTLRLAGLRDTQYF.

The sample holds many counts of this clonotype. V is TRBV5-1 and J is TRBJ1-5; TRBD1 might be the D (5 bases). The V gene's germline CDR1 is SGHRS and CDR2 YFSETQ. V dropped 4 bases and J dropped 4 bases, with 9 bases sitting between them. CDR3 length equals 13 residues. In nucleotides, the CDR3 is TGCGCCAGCAGCCCTGACAGTAATCAGCCCCAGCATTTT. Its translation is CASSPDSNQPQHF.

This chain uses TRBV5-1 with TRBJ1-2, with D maybe TRBD1 (5 bases). Trimming removed 3 bases at V and 8 bases at J, with 11 bases between. The germline gives CDR1 SGHRS, CDR2 YFSETQ. CDR3 length equals 12 residues. The CDR3 is CASSSGGDGYTF. The CDR3 DNA is TGCGCCAGCAGCTCCGGAGGGGACGGCTACACCTTC.

In its sample, this clonotype was seen a few times. The rearrangement joins TRBV7-6 to TRBJ2-5; D not resolved. Germline V gene data show CDR1 as SGHVS and CDR2 as FNYEAQ. The CDR3 sequence is 13 residues long. The V gene lost 2 bases and the J gene lost 4 bases, with 8 bases spanning the gap. This CDR3 is CASSLLPGETQYF. The CDR3 nucleotides read TGTGCCAGCAGCTTATTGCCGGGAGAGACCCAGTACTTC.

This clonotype has just a few counts. V usage is TRBV6-4 and J usage is TRBJ1-6; 8 positions match TRBD1. The CDR3 sequence is 14 residues long. J lost 5 bases, V lost 4 bases, and 1 base had no gene match. Germline CDR1 reads MRHNA; CDR2 reads SNTAGT. In nucleotides, the CDR3 is TGTGCCAGCAGTGCGGACAGGGATAATTCACCCCTCCACTTT. This codes for CASSADRDNSPLHF.

This clonotype has just a few counts. The rearrangement uses TRBV3-1 and TRBJ2-1; TRBD2 aligns across 11 bases. The CDR3 has 17 residues. In germline, CDR1 is LGHDT, CDR2 YNNKEL (reference sequence). Trimming removed 3 bases from V and 1 base from J; junction bases left unmatched: 5. The CDR3 loop is CASSHPPSGGSYNEQFF. CDR3 nucleotides: TGTGCCAGCAGCCACCCCCCTAGCGGGGGGTCCTACAATGAGCAGTTCTTC.

This clonotype came up many times. V gene TRBV27 combines with J gene TRBJ2-2; D gene uncertain. Germline V gene lookup returns CDR1 MNHEY and CDR2 SMNVEV (reference sequence). The V gene lost 3 bases and the J gene lost 6 bases, with 8 bases spanning the gap. This CDR3 comprises 13 residues. In DNA form, the CDR3 reads TGTGCCAGCAGTTTTGGTGCCTCCGGGGAGCTGTTTTTT. It is translated as CASSFGASGELFF.

In this sample, this clonotype turned up many times. The chain uses TRBV29-1 and TRBJ1-1; no clear D gene. Germline assignment: CDR1 SQVTM and CDR2 ANQGSEA. The germline V and J ends were trimmed by 7 bases and 0 bases, with 6 bases remaining between them. The CDR3 is 11 amino acids. Here the CDR3 reads CSGNVNTEAFF. CDR3 in DNA: TGCAGCGGTAATGTGAACACTGAAGCTTTCTTT.

There are a few counts of this clonotype. The genes are TRBV5-1 and TRBJ2-1, with D possibly called TRBD1 or TRBD2 (5 bases each). Germline V lookup: CDR1 SGHRS, CDR2 YFSETQ. V shed 5 bases and J shed 7 bases, with 10 bases lying between them. This CDR3 is built from 12 residues. The CDR3 coding sequence is TGCGCCAGCAGGAGGGGCGGTAATGAGCAGTTCTTC. The encoded protein is CASRRGGNEQFF.

About this clonotype itself: Germline is not matched at one junction end, which may reflect a read error. The V call is TRBV5-1, the J call TRBJ2-1; D gene uncertain. Germline CDR1 reads SGHRS; CDR2 reads YFSETQ. This CDR3 has 12 amino acids. The CDR3 here is CANSLNRGEQFF. DNA for the CDR3: TGCGCCAACAGCTTGAATCGAGGTGAGCAGTTCTTC.

The V gene is TRBV28, the J gene TRBJ2-3, with 10 nucleotides matching TRBD2. The germline V gene has CDR1 MDHEN and CDR2 SYDVKM. The CDR3 runs 14 residues. Losses at the gene ends were 7 bases for V and 3 bases for J; bases not matched to a gene: 4. The CDR3 DNA follows: TGTGCCAGCACCACTAGCGGGATTACAGATACGCAGTATTTT. Its translation is CASTTSGITDTQYF.

This clonotype was found many times. The genes are TRBV6-6 and TRBJ2-7, with 12 bases fitting TRBD2. The CDR3 consists of 14 residues. After removal of 6 bases from V and 7 bases from J, the junction contained 7 bases not matched to a gene. The V gene's germline CDR1 is MNHNY and CDR2 SVGAGI (reference sequence). The CDR3 reads CASRTPGLAGEQYF. The CDR3 region has the DNA TGTGCCAGCAGAACCCCTGGACTAGCGGGGGAGCAGTACTTC.

This clonotype was detected many times. V usage is TRBV20-1 and J usage is TRBJ1-1; 7 positions match TRBD1. The ends lost 5 bases at V and 0 bases at J; junction bases unmatched: 9. Germline V lookup: CDR1 DFQATT, CDR2 SNEGSKA (reference sequence). The CDR3 contains 15 residues. The CDR3 region is CSAHKGALMNTEAFF. CDR3 DNA sequence: TGCAGTGCTCACAAGGGGGCCCTTATGAACACTGAAGCTTTCTTT.

At least ten counts were recorded for this clonotype. The chain carries TRBV11-2 and TRBJ2-5; 8 nucleotides align to TRBD2. The CDR3 has 18 residues. CDR1 is SGHAT, CDR2 FQNNGV, per germline. Losses at the gene ends were 3 bases for V and 4 bases for J; bases not matched to a gene: 16. CDR3 in DNA: TGTGCCAGCAGCTTGACAATTTTCGGGAGGGTTCGGGGAGAGACCCAGTACTTC. Translation gives CASSLTIFGRVRGETQYF.

This clonotype was seen repeatedly, ten times or more. V is TRBV3-1 and J is TRBJ1-1; 11 bases map to TRBD1. This CDR3 is 16 amino acids long. With V trimmed by 4 bases and J by 4 bases, 8 bases remained unmatched. Germline V gene data show CDR1 as LGHDT and CDR2 as YNNKEL (reference sequence). Here the CDR3 DNA reads TGTGCCAGCAGCCCAGGGGATGGGACAGGGGGCACTGAAGCTTTCTTT. Amino acids: CASSPGDGTGGTEAFF.

This clonotype was detected a few times. This chain links TRBV7-2 with TRBJ1-2, with D perhaps matching TRBD1 (6 bases). The ends were cut back, 6 bases at V and 10 bases at J, with 15 bases in the middle. The germline V gene has CDR1 SGHTA and CDR2 FQGNSA. This CDR3 contains 12 residues. The CDR3 is CASSLYQGIYTF. The DNA of the CDR3 is TGTGCCAGCAGTTTATATCAGGGGATCTACACCTTC.

This clonotype has a count of ten or more. The V gene is TRBV29-1, the J gene TRBJ2-2; no reliable D call. The germline V and J ends were trimmed by 4 bases and 3 bases, with 12 bases remaining between them. The CDR3 extends over 14 amino acids. The V gene's germline CDR1 is SQVTM and CDR2 ANQGSEA. The CDR3 protein is CSVGYGFDTGELFF. DNA of the CDR3: TGCAGCGTTGGATACGGTTTTGACACCGGGGAGCTGTTTTTT.

At least ten counts were recorded for this clonotype. The V gene is TRBV6-1, the J gene TRBJ2-7, with D perhaps matching TRBD1 or TRBD2 (5 bases each). V was clipped by 5 bases and J by 5 bases, with 25 bases between them. The germline V gene has CDR1 MNHNS and CDR2 SASEGT. CDR3 length: 17 amino acids. Written as DNA, the CDR3 is TGTGCCAGCAGTCCAAACCCCTGGGACGGGCGGCGGGACGAGCAGTACTTC. The encoded protein is CASSPNPWDGRRDEQYF.

This clonotype was counted many times. This chain joins TRBV6-5 and TRBJ1-5, with D perhaps TRBD1 (5 bases). Trimming stripped 6 bases from V and 4 bases from J, with 10 bases between. Germline lookup yields CDR1 MNHEY and CDR2 SVGAGI. The CDR3 consists of 13 residues. This chain's CDR3 is CASRRTPNQPQHF. The CDR3 DNA sequence: TGTGCCAGCAGAAGGACACCGAATCAGCCCCAGCATTTT.

This clonotype was counted a few times. The chain joins TRBV20-1 to TRBJ2-3; D is perhaps TRBD1 (6 bases). The CDR3 spans 15 residues. Trimming stripped 3 bases from V and 0 bases from J, with 13 bases between. Germline V lookup: CDR1 DFQATT, CDR2 SNEGSKA (reference sequence). CDR3 protein: CSARFLRGSTDTQYF. Written as DNA, the CDR3 is TGCAGTGCTAGGTTCCTCAGGGGAAGCACAGATACGCAGTATTTT.

This clonotype was seen more than once but under ten times. The chain employs TRBV7-3 and TRBJ1-1; tentative D call: TRBD1 (5 bases). Trimming removed 5 bases from V and 5 bases from J, with 18 bases in between. The CDR3 runs to 15 residues. The germline CDR1 and CDR2 sequences are SGHTA and FQGTGA. The CDR3 loop is CASSPSPTGGTEAFF. CDR3 in DNA: TGTGCCAGCAGCCCCAGTCCCACCGGGGGGACTGAAGCTTTCTTT.